The 19 T cell receptor beta chains below all came from one sample that was sequenced in a study of T-cell reconstitution after alpha-beta-depleted transplantation in children. Unique molecular identifiers tagged the TCRbeta library. MiXCR, applied by TCRdb to the PCR reads, yields one record per CDR3 protein. The data contain some 190,000 distinct CDR3 sequences, approximately 12% of them singletons. Material: PBMCs, obtained before TCRalphabeta/CD19-depleted stem cell transplant. The origin of the receptors is a boy younger than 10 with acute myeloid leukemia, due to receive a stem cell transplant.

This clonotype was picked up many times. CDR3 sequence: CASSYSRLGDTQYF. As DNA, the CDR3 is TGTGCCAGCAGTTACTCCCGTTTGGGGGATACGCAGTATTTT. V and J are TRBV6-5 and TRBJ2-3; D gene unclear. Trimming took 0 bases from V and 6 from J, leaving 10 bases between them. This CDR3 comprises 14 residues. Germline lookup yields CDR1 MNHEY and CDR2 SVGAGI.

V is TRBV7-7 and J is TRBJ2-5, with D maybe TRBD1 (6 bases). Trimming cost V 4 bases and J 5 bases, with 14 bases left between them. This CDR3 is built from 14 residues. Per germline, CDR1 SSHAT and CDR2 FNYEAQ (reference sequence). CDR3 DNA: TGTGCCAGCAGCTCGAGAAGGGGGTTGGAGACCCAGTACTTC. This encodes CASSSRRGLETQYF.

This clonotype was observed many times. The V call is TRBV5-1, the J call TRBJ1-2; the match to TRBD1 covers 7 bases. The CDR3 has 15 residues. Germline CDR1 and CDR2: SGHRS and YFSETQ. V was pared by 2 bases and J by 2 bases, with 6 bases of the junction left unmatched. Here the CDR3 reads CASSFDGTVNYGYTF. The CDR3 DNA follows: TGCGCCAGCAGCTTTGACGGGACAGTCAACTATGGCTACACCTTC.

This clonotype was recorded at least ten times. The chain joins TRBV5-1 to TRBJ2-2; D unclear. Germline V gene data show CDR1 as SGHRS and CDR2 as YFSETQ. The CDR3 contains 16 residues. V was pared by 1 base and J by 1 base, with 11 bases between. As DNA, the CDR3 is TGCGCCAGCAGCTTGATGGGGATTGGGAACACCGGGGAGCTGTTTTTT. Protein sequence: CASSLMGIGNTGELFF.

This clonotype is a singleton in its sample. The J gene is TRBJ2-3, the V gene TRBV25-1; tentative D call: TRBD2 (6 bases). V lost 1 base and J lost 5, with 13 bases in between. The CDR3 loop spans 15 amino acids. Looked up from germline, CDR1 is MGHDK and CDR2 is SYGVNS. The CDR3 region is CASSESAGPRDTQYF. The CDR3 DNA follows: TGTGCCAGCAGTGAATCGGCGGGGCCGCGAGATACGCAGTATTTT.

This clonotype was recorded many times. The chain couples TRBV7-8 to TRBJ2-7; 7 bases match TRBD2. This CDR3 has 13 residues. With 0 bases clipped from V and 6 bases from J, the junction kept 2 bases outside the gene matches. Germline CDR1 and CDR2: SGHVS and FQNEAQ. CDR3 protein: CASSLAWGGEQYV. Here the CDR3 DNA reads TGTGCCAGCAGCTTAGCTTGGGGGGGCGAGCAGTACGTC.

This clonotype was seen repeatedly, ten times or more. The chain couples TRBV11-1 to TRBJ2-7, with TRBD1 identical over 7 bases. This CDR3 spans 16 amino acids. CDR1 is SGHAT and CDR2 is FQDESV in the germline V gene (reference sequence). V lost 5 bases and J lost 2; bases outside the gene matches: 12. The CDR3 DNA reads as TGTGCCAGCAGCCCTTCCGGGACAGTCTGCGCCTACGAGCAGTACGTC. Amino acids: CASSPSGTVCAYEQYV.

Comments on this clonotype: This may be a read error, as it is one base from a much larger clone. In DNA form, the CDR3 reads TGTGCCAGCAGTTATGAGCGGGGCTTCACAGATGCGCAGTATTTT. It yields the protein CASSYERGFTDAQYF. V gene TRBV6-5 combines with J gene TRBJ2-3, with 7 bases aligning to TRBD2. Germline CDR1 and CDR2: MNHEY and SVGAGI. The CDR3 runs 15 residues.

This chain joins TRBV7-2 and TRBJ2-1, with TRBD2 matching 10 bases. The length of the CDR3 is 17 residues. The ends lost 1 base at V and 4 bases at J; junction bases unmatched: 7. Germline values: CDR1 SGHTA, CDR2 FQGNSA. The CDR3 bases are TGTGCCAGCAGCTTAGGGGGGAGCGGGAGGGCATACAATGAGCAGTTCTTC. Translating it yields CASSLGGSGRAYNEQFF.

This clonotype was counted at least ten times. The missing conserved phenylalanine or tryptophan at the end of this CDR3 makes a read error likely. The rearrangement uses TRBV18 and TRBJ2-7; D assignment may be TRBD1 or TRBD2 (5 bases each). Per germline, CDR1 KGHSH and CDR2 LQKENI. This CDR3 contains 15 residues. V was pared by 2 bases and J by 6 bases, with 17 bases between. The CDR3 reads CASSPRESGGGEQYL. In DNA form, the CDR3 reads TGTGCCAGCTCACCAAGGGAGAGTGGGGGTGGCGAGCAGTACCTC.

This clonotype has ten or more counts. The chain combines TRBV7-8 with TRBJ2-7; 8 nucleotides align to TRBD2. Germline V gives CDR1 SGHVS, CDR2 FQNEAQ. The CDR3 length is 15 residues. J gave up 3 bases and V 5 bases, and 9 bases lay outside the gene matches. The CDR3 spells CASSLRGLVNYEQYF. Written as DNA, the CDR3 is TGTGCCAGCAGCCTTAGGGGACTAGTAAACTACGAGCAGTACTTC. Full variable domain (outside the CDR3, taken from reference TRBV7-8 and TRBJ2-7): GAGVSQSPRYKVAKRGQDVALRCDPISGHVSLFWYQQALGQGPEFLTYFQNEAQLDKSGLPSDRFFAERPEGSVSTLKIQRTQQEDSAVYLCASSLRGLVNYEQYFGPGTRLTVT.

The chain combines TRBV2 with TRBJ2-7; D gene uncertain. Germline assignment: CDR1 SNHLY and CDR2 FYNNEI. V was cut by 5 bases and J by 5 bases, with 7 bases left in between. The CDR3 covers 11 residues. The CDR3 loop is CASSLVDEQYF. The CDR3 DNA sequence: TGTGCCAGCAGTTTGGTCGACGAGCAGTACTTC. The full variable domain, its missing parts supplied by reference TRBV2 and TRBJ2-7, is EPEVTQTPSHQVTQMGQEVILRCVPISNHLYFYWYRQILGQKVEFLVSFYNNEISEKSEIFDDQFSVERPDGSNFTLKIRSTKLEDSAMYFCASSLVDEQYFGPGTRLTVT.

This clonotype was seen repeatedly, ten times or more. V and J are TRBV12-3 or TRBV12-4 and TRBJ2-3, with D perhaps matching TRBD1 (6 bases). This CDR3 is 17 amino acids long. Trimming took 5 bases from V and 7 from J, leaving 25 bases between them. The CDR3 sequence: CASSPTGHRFSMNTQYF. In DNA, the CDR3 is TGTGCCAGCAGTCCCACGGGACACAGGTTTTCTATGAATACGCAGTATTTT.

In its sample, this clonotype was seen many times. The chain carries TRBV14 and TRBJ1-2; D is possibly TRBD1 (6 bases). Germline loops: CDR1 SGHDN, CDR2 FVKESK. Trimming took off 4 bases at V and 2 bases at J, with 14 bases between the two ends. The CDR3 length is 15 residues. The CDR3 here is CASSPWTAANYGYTF. The CDR3 DNA follows: TGTGCCAGCAGCCCGTGGACAGCGGCCAACTATGGCTACACCTTC.

This clonotype appeared many times. The rearrangement uses TRBV5-1 and TRBJ2-1; 10 positions match TRBD1. Unmatched junction bases numbered 13, after V lost 5 bases and J lost 14 bases. Germline CDR1 reads SGHRS; CDR2 reads YFSETQ. The CDR3 consists of 14 residues. As DNA, the CDR3 is TGCGCCAGCAGGGGACAGGGGCCTTCCACGGGGGAGTTCTTC. Translated, it gives CASRGQGPSTGEFF. Drawing the rest from reference TRBV5-1 and TRBJ2-1, the complete variable domain is KAGVTQTPRYLIKTRGQQVTLSCSPISGHRSVSWYQQTPGQGLQFLFEYFSETQRNKGNFPGRFSGRQFSNSRSEMNVSTLELGDSALYLCASRGQGPSTGEFFGPGTRLTVL.

The table lists this clonotype with many counts. The chain has TRBV10-3 and TRBJ2-1; 11 bases align to TRBD2. The CDR3 is 14 amino acids. Trimming at V came to 6 bases and at J to 5 bases, leaving 3 bases not matched to a gene. Per germline, CDR1 ENHRY and CDR2 SYGVKD. Here the CDR3 reads CAIRGLADDNEQFF. The CDR3 region has the DNA TGTGCCATCAGGGGACTAGCGGACGACAATGAGCAGTTCTTC.

This clonotype was picked up many times. The chain recombines TRBV4-1 with TRBJ2-3; unclear D gene. V lost 4 bases and J lost 2, with 16 bases in between. This CDR3 region has 16 residues. Germline values: CDR1 MGHRA, CDR2 YSYEKL. Here the CDR3 DNA reads TGCGCCAGCAGCCGTCCCTCCGGGCAGTCCACAGATACGCAGTATTTT. Encoded protein: CASSRPSGQSTDTQYF.

In its sample, this clonotype was seen many times. The gene calls are TRBV28 and TRBJ2-3; maybe TRBD2 (5 bases). Germline V CDR1 and CDR2: MDHEN, SYDVKM. The V gene lost 7 bases and the J gene lost 5 bases, with 13 bases spanning the gap. The CDR3 runs 13 residues. The CDR3 region is CASNPGWRDTQYF. The DNA for the CDR3 is TGTGCCAGCAATCCGGGATGGAGAGATACGCAGTATTTT.

This clonotype was seen repeatedly, ten times or more. This chain links TRBV4-2 with TRBJ2-7; 10 nucleotides match TRBD2. Trimming removed 4 bases from V and 2 bases from J; junction bases left unmatched: 11. In germline, CDR1 is LGHNA, CDR2 YNFKEQ. This CDR3 has 17 residues. CDR3 in amino acids: CASSPSGTSADPYEQYF. The CDR3 DNA follows: TGTGCCAGCAGCCCCTCGGGGACTAGCGCGGATCCCTACGAGCAGTACTTC.